The 23 T cell receptor beta chains presented below share a single source sample, sequenced in a study of OX40 agonist ivuxolimab in advanced cancers. Produced via immunoSEQ multiplex PCR; TCRdb's table is partial and in-frame only. The sample contains approximately 55,000 clones, about 85% of which appear only once. Sequencing used CD4+ or CD8+ T cells sorted from blood, obtained in a trial of the OX40 agonist ivuxolimab. The receptor set was obtained from an adult with an advanced solid tumor such as melanoma, head and neck, liver or kidney cancer.

The DNA for the CDR3 is TGTGCCAGCAGCTTGGCTAGCGGAGGGGGGGAGACCCAGTACTTC. It yields the protein CASSLASGGGETQYF. J is TRBJ2-5 and V is TRBV5-4; maybe TRBD2 (7 bases). V lost 0 bases, J lost 5 bases, and 14 bases lay in between. CDR1 and CDR2 (germline): SGHNT, YYREEE (reference sequence). CDR3 length: 15 amino acids.

This clone turned up a few times. The genes are TRBV7-9 and TRBJ2-2; D gene ambiguous. The V gene lost 5 bases and the J gene lost 5 bases, with 9 bases spanning the gap. Germline V gene sequence: CDR1 SEHNR, CDR2 FQNEAQ (reference sequence). There are 13 residues in the CDR3. The CDR3 DNA follows: TGTGCCAGCAGCGTAGACTTTACCGGGGAGCTGTTTTTT. It is translated as CASSVDFTGELFF.

The chain employs TRBV7-2 and TRBJ1-6; D remains unclear. V gave up 8 bases and J gave up 0 bases, with 11 bases separating them. Germline V gene lookup returns CDR1 SGHTA and CDR2 FQGNSA. The CDR3 is made up of 15 amino acids. CDR3 sequence: CASVSESSYNSPLHF. CDR3 coding DNA: TGTGCCAGCGTCTCGGAGAGCTCCTATAATTCACCCCTCCACTTT.

The CDR3 reads CASSPRGSTDTQYF. As DNA, the CDR3 is TGTGCCAGCAGCCCACGCGGTAGCACAGATACGCAGTATTTT. V and J are TRBV28 and TRBJ2-3; D gene ambiguous. CDR3 length equals 14 residues. Trimming pared 6 bases from V and 0 bases from J, leaving 10 bases between. The germline gives CDR1 MDHEN, CDR2 SYDVKM.

The chain couples TRBV19 to TRBJ2-3; 11 positions match TRBD2. Germline V gene sequence: CDR1 LNHDA, CDR2 SQIVND (reference sequence). The CDR3 length is 15 residues. V shed 6 bases, J shed 6 bases, and the junction held 8 bases outside the gene matches. DNA of the CDR3: TGTGCCAGTAGCCTCCTAGCGGGAGGATCCGATACGCAGTATTTT. Its protein product is CASSLLAGGSDTQYF.

The rearrangement links TRBV19 to TRBJ1-2, with 7 bases matching TRBD1. J was trimmed by 3 bases and V by 8 bases; bases with no gene match: 18. Germline lookup yields CDR1 LNHDA and CDR2 SQIVND (reference sequence). The CDR3 covers 17 residues. This chain's CDR3 is CASGYLEGAGHHYGYTF. Here the CDR3 DNA reads TGTGCCAGTGGGTACCTTGAGGGGGCAGGGCATCACTATGGCTACACCTTC. Full variable domain (missing parts from reference TRBV19 and TRBJ1-2): DGGITQSPKYLFRKEGQNVTLSCEQNLNHDAMYWYRQDPGQGLRLIYYSQIVNDFQKGDIAEGYSVSREKKESFPLTVTSAQKNPTAFYLCASGYLEGAGHHYGYTFGSGTRLTVV.

The chain uses TRBV28 and TRBJ2-7; weak D call: TRBD2 (5 bases). Germline V lookup: CDR1 MDHEN, CDR2 SYDVKM. V lost 7 bases, J lost 2 bases, and 21 bases lay in between. This CDR3 spans 16 amino acids. CDR3 protein: CASKGQKGVLPYEQYF. In DNA, the CDR3 is TGTGCCAGCAAGGGTCAGAAGGGAGTGCTCCCCTACGAGCAGTACTTC. Full variable domain (missing parts from reference TRBV28 and TRBJ2-7): DVKVTQSSRYLVKRTGEKVFLECVQDMDHENMFWYRQDPGLGLRLIYFSYDVKMKEKGDIPEGYSVSREKKERFSLILESASTNQTSMYLCASKGQKGVLPYEQYFGPGTRLTVT.

The rearrangement uses TRBV5-1 and TRBJ1-6, with TRBD1 matching 10 bases. J was trimmed by 8 bases and V by 6 bases; bases with no gene match: 8. The CDR3 length is 15 residues. Germline CDR1 reads SGHRS; CDR2 reads YFSETQ. CDR3 amino acids: CASNPGQGRYSPLHF. The CDR3 nucleotides are TGCGCCAGCAACCCGGGACAGGGGAGATATTCACCCCTCCACTTT.

This clone was picked up one time. The chain has TRBV5-1 and TRBJ2-2, with D uncertain. Germline V CDR1 and CDR2: SGHRS, YFSETQ. This CDR3 comprises 17 residues. Trimming cost V 1 base and J 3 bases, with 16 bases left between them. The CDR3 loop is CASSLRAGSSDTGELFF. CDR3 DNA: TGCGCCAGCAGCTTGAGGGCTGGCAGCTCGGACACCGGGGAGCTGTTTTTT.

Here the CDR3 reads CASRVGLETQYF. CDR3 DNA sequence: TGTGCCAGCAGGGTGGGCCTGGAGACCCAGTACTTC. This chain uses TRBV28 with TRBJ2-5; no definite D call. Trimming removed 6 bases at V and 5 bases at J, with 10 bases between. Germline values: CDR1 MDHEN, CDR2 SYDVKM. CDR3 length: 12 residues.

The chain links TRBV18 to TRBJ1-1, with no clear D. This CDR3 is 16 amino acids long. Germline assignment: CDR1 KGHSH and CDR2 LQKENI. V was trimmed by 3 bases and J by 4 bases, leaving 18 bases between them. This chain's CDR3 is CASSPGKGKLSTEAFF. As DNA, the CDR3 is TGTGCCAGCTCACCTGGGAAGGGAAAACTGAGCACTGAAGCTTTCTTT. The full variable domain, in which reference TRBV18 and TRBJ1-1 provide the parts outside the CDR3, is NAGVMQNPRHLVRRRGQEARLRCSPMKGHSHVYWYRQLPEEGLKFMVYLQKENIIDESGMPKERFSAEFPKEGPSILRIQQVVRGDSAAYFCASSPGKGKLSTEAFFGQGTRLTVV.

The genes are TRBV4-1 and TRBJ2-7; possibly TRBD1 for D (6 bases). The CDR3 extends over 17 amino acids. V lost 0 bases and J 5 bases, leaving 20 bases between the germline ends. CDR1 is MGHRA, CDR2 YSYEKL, per germline. CDR3 DNA: TGCGCCAGCAGCCAAGACCCCTCCGGGACAACTTACCACGAGCAGTACTTC. Its protein is CASSQDPSGTTYHEQYF.

The chain's CDR3 is CASSRTAGVNGETQYF. The CDR3 coding sequence is TGCGCCAGCAGCAGGACTGCCGGGGTTAACGGGGAGACCCAGTACTTC. The rearrangement uses TRBV5-1 and TRBJ2-5; D possibly corresponds to TRBD2 (5 bases). The V and J ends lost 4 bases and 5 bases respectively, with 21 bases between them. This CDR3 comprises 16 residues. CDR1 SGHRS and CDR2 YFSETQ come from the germline V gene. Full variable domain (rest looked up from reference TRBV5-1 and TRBJ2-5): KAGVTQTPRYLIKTRGQQVTLSCSPISGHRSVSWYQQTPGQGLQFLFEYFSETQRNKGNFPGRFSGRQFSNSRSEMNVSTLELGDSALYLCASSRTAGVNGETQYFGPGTRLLVL.

V usage is TRBV29-1 and J usage is TRBJ1-2; tentative D call: TRBD1 (5 bases). This CDR3 has 13 amino acids. Trimming cost V 4 bases and J 5 bases, with 14 bases left between them. CDR1 is SQVTM, CDR2 ANQGSEA, per germline. The CDR3 DNA reads TGCAGCGTTGCCGGCCCCGCAGGGTATGGCTACACCTTC. It codes for CSVAGPAGYGYTF.

This clone was counted between two and nine times. The chain combines TRBV28 with TRBJ2-1; 10 bases agree with TRBD2. The CDR3 is made up of 17 amino acids. With V trimmed by 6 bases and J by 8 bases, 16 bases remained unmatched. From germline, CDR1 is MDHEN and CDR2 SYDVKM. CDR3 nucleotides: TGTGCCAGCAGCCCACCGAGACTAGCGGGTATGTACGATGAGCAGTTCTTC. Translating gives CASSPPRLAGMYDEQFF.

This chain links TRBV6-6 with TRBJ2-3, with 9 bases identical to TRBD1. J lost 2 bases, V lost 5 bases, and 5 bases had no gene match. The germline CDR1 and CDR2 sequences are MNHNY and SVGAGI (reference sequence). This CDR3 is 15 amino acids long. CDR3 in amino acids: CASSRTGEVTDTQYF. CDR3 bases: TGTGCCAGCAGTCGGACAGGGGAGGTCACAGATACGCAGTATTTT.

This chain connects TRBV6-5 to TRBJ1-3, with D maybe TRBD1 (6 bases). The germline V gene encodes CDR1 MNHEY and CDR2 SVGAGI. CDR3 length: 15 residues. With 0 bases removed from V and 5 bases from J, the gap between germline ends came to 11 bases. CDR3 protein: CASSYSIGGRNTIYF. CDR3 DNA: TGTGCCAGCAGTTACTCGATTGGGGGCCGAAACACCATATATTTT.

This clone came up a few times. V usage is TRBV28 and J usage is TRBJ2-1, with 8 bases matching TRBD1. CDR1 is MDHEN and CDR2 is SYDVKM in the germline V gene. The CDR3 runs to 16 residues. The J segment lost 5 bases and the V segment lost 4 bases, leaving 10 bases of the junction unmatched. The CDR3 DNA is TGTGCCAGCAGTTCCCTCTCGTCAGGGGGCCACAATGAGCAGTTCTTC. Translating it yields CASSSLSSGGHNEQFF.

The chain has TRBV15 and TRBJ2-5; D is undetermined. The assigned J gene may be wrong: the sequence end matches TRBJ2-7 better. The CDR3 runs to 14 residues. Germline values: CDR1 LNHNV, CDR2 YYDKDF (reference sequence). The chain's CDR3 is CATSRVGKSYEQYF. In DNA form, the CDR3 reads TGTGCCACCAGCAGAGTTGGGAAGAGCTACGAGCAGTACTTC.

V is TRBV28 and J is TRBJ1-5; 7 bases line up with TRBD1. Germline V gene sequence: CDR1 MDHEN, CDR2 SYDVKM. V lost 6 bases and J lost 2; bases outside the gene matches: 4. The CDR3 extends over 14 amino acids. CDR3 sequence: CASSSTGRNQPQHF. The CDR3 DNA reads TGTGCCAGCAGCTCGACAGGGCGCAATCAGCCCCAGCATTTT.

The chain links TRBV19 to TRBJ2-3; the match to TRBD2 covers 11 bases. CDR1 is LNHDA and CDR2 is SQIVND in the germline V gene (reference sequence). J gave up 3 bases and V 2 bases, and 1 base lay outside the gene matches. This CDR3 contains 15 residues. CDR3 residues: CASSITSGSTDTQYF. For the CDR3, the DNA is TGTGCCAGTAGTATAACTAGCGGGAGTACAGATACGCAGTATTTT.

The table lists this clone with a few counts. The chain carries TRBV5-1 and TRBJ2-1; 7 bases match TRBD2. The CDR3 is 14 residues long. The germline CDR1 and CDR2 sequences are SGHRS and YFSETQ. After removal of 4 bases from V and 10 bases from J, the junction contained 11 bases not matched to a gene. The CDR3 sequence: CASSPSGGQLEQFF. Written as DNA, the CDR3 is TGCGCCAGCAGCCCCTCGGGAGGCCAGTTAGAGCAGTTCTTC.

CDR3 protein: CASSYLGREANYGYTF. CDR3 sequence (DNA): TGTGCCAGCAGTTACTTGGGGCGAGAAGCTAACTATGGCTACACCTTC. The chain employs TRBV6-5 and TRBJ1-2; D may be TRBD1 (5 bases). Germline values: CDR1 MNHEY, CDR2 SVGAGI. The ends were cut back, 1 base at V and 0 bases at J, with 12 bases in the middle. The CDR3 covers 16 residues.